This TCR beta chain was recovered during a study of control samples from healthy donors and cancer patients. Profiled with immunoSEQ multiplex PCR; TCRdb holds only in-frame clones, not every one. The table has under 150,000 clones, 80% to 90% seen once; the top ten hold roughly 8.7%. CDR1 is SEHNR, CDR2 FQNEAQ, per germline (reference sequence). V dropped 1 base and J dropped 7 bases, with 11 bases sitting between them. The CDR3 loop spans 15 amino acids. Details on this clone: This sample includes further DNA sequences coding for the same CDR3.

This receptor was identified in a woman aged 25 to 39 in good health. The sequenced sample consisted of blood. This chain uses TRBV7-9 with TRBJ1-6; D perhaps matches TRBD1 (6 bases). In nucleotides, the CDR3 is TGTGCCAGCAGCTTAGGGTGGGGGCCGAATTCACCCCTCCACTTT. Translated: CASSLGWGPNSPLHF.